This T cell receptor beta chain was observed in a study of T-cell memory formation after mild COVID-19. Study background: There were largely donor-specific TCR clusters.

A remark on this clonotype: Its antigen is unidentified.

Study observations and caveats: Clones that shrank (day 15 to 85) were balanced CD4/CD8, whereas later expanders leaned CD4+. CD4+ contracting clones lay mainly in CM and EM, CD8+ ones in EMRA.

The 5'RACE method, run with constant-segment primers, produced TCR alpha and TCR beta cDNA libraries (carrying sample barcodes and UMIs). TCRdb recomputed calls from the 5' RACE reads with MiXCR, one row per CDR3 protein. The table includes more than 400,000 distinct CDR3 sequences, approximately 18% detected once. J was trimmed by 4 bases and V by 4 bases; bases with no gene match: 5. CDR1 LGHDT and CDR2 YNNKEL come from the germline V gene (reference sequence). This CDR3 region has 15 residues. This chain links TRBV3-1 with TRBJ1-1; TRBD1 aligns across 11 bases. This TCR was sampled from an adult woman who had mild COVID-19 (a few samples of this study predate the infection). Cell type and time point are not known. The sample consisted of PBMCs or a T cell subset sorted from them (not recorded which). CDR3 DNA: TGTGCCAGCAGCCCAGGGACAGGGGGGTTCACTGAAGCTTTCTTT. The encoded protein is CASSPGTGGFTEAFF. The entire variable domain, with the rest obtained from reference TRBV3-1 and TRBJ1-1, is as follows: DTAVSQTPKYLVTQMGNDKSIKCEQNLGHDTMYWYKQDSKKFLKIMFSYNNKELIINETVPNRFSPKSPDKAHLNLHINSLELGDSAVYFCASSPGTGGFTEAFFGQGTRLTVV.